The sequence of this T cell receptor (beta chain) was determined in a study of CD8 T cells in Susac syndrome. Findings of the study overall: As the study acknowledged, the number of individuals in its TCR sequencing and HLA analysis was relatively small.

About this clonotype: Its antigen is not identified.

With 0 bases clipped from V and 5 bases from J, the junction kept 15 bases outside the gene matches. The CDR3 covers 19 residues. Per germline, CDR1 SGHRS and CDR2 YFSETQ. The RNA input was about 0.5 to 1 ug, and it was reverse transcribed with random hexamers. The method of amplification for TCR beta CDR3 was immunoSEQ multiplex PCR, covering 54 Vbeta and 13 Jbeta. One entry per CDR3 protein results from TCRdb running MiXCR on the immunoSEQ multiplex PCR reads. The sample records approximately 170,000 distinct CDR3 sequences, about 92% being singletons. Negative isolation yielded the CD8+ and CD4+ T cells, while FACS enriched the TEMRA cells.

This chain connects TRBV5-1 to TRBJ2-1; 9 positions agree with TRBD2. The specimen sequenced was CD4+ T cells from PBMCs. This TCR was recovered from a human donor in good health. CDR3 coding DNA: TGCGCCAGCAGCTTGGCCGGAGGCACGGCGGGAGGGCCCCACAATGAGCAGTTCTTC. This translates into CASSLAGGTAGGPHNEQFF.